The 27 T cell receptor beta chains in this list originate from one sample, sequenced in a study of CD8 T cells in Susac syndrome. Random hexamers were used to reverse transcribe about 0.5 to 1 ug of RNA. One entry per CDR3 protein results from TCRdb running MiXCR on the immunoSEQ multiplex PCR reads. The table records fewer than 250,000 distinct CDR3 sequences, about 90% of them present only once. Sequencing used CD8+ T cells from PBMCs. All receptors come from a human donor with multiple sclerosis.

This clonotype was observed a single time. The chain couples TRBV4-2 to TRBJ2-3, with a tentative D call TRBD2 (6 bases). From germline, CDR1 is LGHNA and CDR2 YNFKEQ. The CDR3 runs to 16 residues. Trimming removed 0 bases at V and 5 bases at J, with 15 bases between. The CDR3 is CASSQELARRGDTQYF. CDR3 DNA sequence: TGTGCCAGCAGCCAAGAGCTAGCGAGACGAGGAGATACGCAGTATTTT.

The chain joins TRBV12-3 or TRBV12-4 to TRBJ2-5; D unresolved. CDR3 length equals 13 residues. V was trimmed by 3 bases and J by 10 bases, leaving 15 bases between them. This CDR3 reads CASSLLDQLHQYF. The CDR3 nucleotides read TGTGCCAGCAGTTTGCTCGACCAGCTTCACCAGTACTTC.

V and J are TRBV5-1 and TRBJ2-2; perhaps TRBD2 as D (6 bases). V was clipped by 1 base and J by 1 base, with 8 bases between them. Germline V gene data show CDR1 as SGHRS and CDR2 as YFSETQ. The length of the CDR3 is 15 residues. In DNA form, the CDR3 reads TGCGCCAGCAGCTTGACTAGCAAGAACACCGGGGAGCTGTTTTTT. This sequence encodes CASSLTSKNTGELFF.

Written as DNA, the CDR3 is TGTGCCTGGAGTGTATTTCCGGGGGAGCCTTACGAGCAGTACTTC. Translating gives CAWSVFPGEPYEQYF. V usage is TRBV30 and J usage is TRBJ2-7; the D gene is possibly TRBD2 (6 bases). The V end lost 0 bases, the J end lost 4 bases, and 16 bases lay between the germline ends. CDR3 size: 15 residues. Per germline, CDR1 GTSNPN and CDR2 SVGIG (reference sequence).

The rearrangement uses TRBV3-1 and TRBJ2-3; the D is unclear. Trimming stripped 4 bases from V and 2 bases from J, with 16 bases between. Germline V gene sequence: CDR1 LGHDT, CDR2 YNNKEL (reference sequence). The CDR3 runs 16 residues. Here the CDR3 reads CASSPLTLRTTDTQYF. The CDR3, as DNA: TGTGCCAGCAGCCCGTTAACCCTACGGACCACAGATACGCAGTATTTT.

This chain links TRBV20-1 with TRBJ2-2; 7 nucleotides align to TRBD1. Germline trimming cut 6 bases from V and 7 bases from J; bases unmatched to any gene: 8. There are 13 residues in the CDR3. CDR1 is DFQATT and CDR2 is SNEGSKA in the germline V gene (reference sequence). The CDR3 here is CSAPDRAVGELFF. CDR3 DNA sequence: TGCAGTGCCCCAGACAGGGCAGTCGGGGAGCTGTTTTTT.

This clonotype was seen a few times. The chain carries TRBV27 and TRBJ2-7, with unresolved D. Trimming stripped 3 bases from V and 5 bases from J, with 14 bases between. The germline V gene encodes CDR1 MNHEY and CDR2 SMNVEV (reference sequence). The CDR3 is 14 amino acids. CDR3 region: CASSFAYRPDEQYF. Written as DNA, the CDR3 is TGTGCCAGCAGTTTCGCCTACCGGCCCGACGAGCAGTACTTC.

CDR3 in DNA: TGTGCCAGCAGCCCCGGGGGGCGCGGCTATGGCTACACCTTC. Protein product: CASSPGGRGYGYTF. The rearrangement joins TRBV25-1 to TRBJ1-2, with D perhaps matching TRBD1 (6 bases). V was shortened by 6 bases and J by 4 bases, with 15 bases between the two germline ends. The CDR3 covers 14 residues. Germline CDR1 reads MGHDK; CDR2 reads SYGVNS.

This chain connects TRBV7-9 to TRBJ1-2; 7 positions agree with TRBD1. In germline, CDR1 is SEHNR, CDR2 FQNEAQ (reference sequence). This CDR3 has 16 residues. V was pared by 5 bases and J by 1 base, with 10 bases of the junction left unmatched. Written as DNA, the CDR3 is TGTGCCAGCAGCACCAGTGACAGGGTCGTTAACTATGGCTACACCTTC. Amino acid sequence: CASSTSDRVVNYGYTF.

The CDR3 sequence is CAVLPSGGETQYF. The CDR3 DNA reads TGTGCCGTACTCCCAAGCGGGGGCGAGACCCAGTACTTC. V gene TRBV27 combines with J gene TRBJ2-5, with 8 bases lining up with TRBD2. V shed 11 bases and J 5 bases; nucleotides not matched to a gene: 10. The CDR3 spans 13 residues. From germline, CDR1 is MNHEY and CDR2 SMNVEV (reference sequence).

The chain employs TRBV19 and TRBJ1-6, with TRBD1 matching 8 bases. This CDR3 has 12 residues. J gave up 10 bases and V 7 bases, and 3 bases lay outside the gene matches. Germline V CDR1 and CDR2: LNHDA, SQIVND (reference sequence). The CDR3 protein is CASTPGGSPLHF. Written as DNA, the CDR3 is TGTGCCAGTACGCCAGGGGGCTCACCCCTCCACTTT.

This clonotype was counted once. The genes are TRBV4-3 and TRBJ2-1; D is uncertain. V lost 4 bases, J lost 6 bases, and 10 bases lay in between. CDR3 length equals 13 residues. Looked up from germline, CDR1 is LGHNA and CDR2 is YSLEER. CDR3 bases: TGCGCCAGCAGCCCCGGCTACCTCAATGAGCAGTTCTTC. Protein sequence: CASSPGYLNEQFF.

The table lists this clonotype with a few counts. This chain links TRBV2 with TRBJ2-7; no reliable D call. The germline V and J ends were trimmed by 5 bases and 4 bases, with 12 bases remaining between them. Germline CDR1 is SNHLY and CDR2 is FYNNEI. This CDR3 is 13 amino acids long. CDR3 protein: CASSYRTGYEQYF. The CDR3 DNA is TGTGCCAGCAGTTATAGGACGGGTTACGAGCAGTACTTC. The complete variable domain, with remaining parts taken from reference TRBV2 and TRBJ2-7, reads EPEVTQTPSHQVTQMGQEVILRCVPISNHLYFYWYRQILGQKVEFLVSFYNNEISEKSEIFDDQFSVERPDGSNFTLKIRSTKLEDSAMYFCASSYRTGYEQYFGPGTRLTVT.

The CDR3 here is CASSLKETQYF. The CDR3, as DNA: TGTGCCAGCAGTTTGAAGGAGACCCAGTACTTC. The V call is TRBV12-3 or TRBV12-4, the J call TRBJ2-5; D unclear. This CDR3 contains 11 residues. V was clipped by 3 bases and J by 5 bases, with 4 bases between them.

V gene TRBV7-9 combines with J gene TRBJ2-1; 9 bases line up with TRBD2. Losses at the gene ends were 1 base for V and 5 bases for J; bases not matched to a gene: 3. This CDR3 comprises 15 residues. Germline loops: CDR1 SEHNR, CDR2 FQNEAQ (reference sequence). CDR3 loop: CASSLVAGGNNEQFF. The DNA of the CDR3 is TGTGCCAGCAGCTTAGTGGCGGGGGGGAACAATGAGCAGTTCTTC.

The genes are TRBV4-1 and TRBJ1-1; maybe TRBD1 (5 bases). Germline V CDR1 and CDR2: MGHRA, YSYEKL. There are 14 residues in the CDR3. Trimming left V 3 bases short and J 2 bases short, with 10 bases between. CDR3 residues: CASSHPGLNTEAFF. In DNA form, the CDR3 reads TGCGCCAGCAGCCACCCGGGGCTAAACACTGAAGCTTTCTTT.

The chain carries TRBV4-3 and TRBJ2-5, with a weak D call TRBD2 (5 bases). Trimming stripped 1 base from V and 5 bases from J, with 14 bases between. The CDR3 totals 15 residues. Germline CDR1 and CDR2: LGHNA and YSLEER. As DNA, the CDR3 is TGCGCCAGCAGCCAAGGTCCTAGCAACGCGGAGACCCAGTACTTC. Residues: CASSQGPSNAETQYF.

This clonotype was detected a few times. V and J are TRBV9 and TRBJ2-7; D ambiguous. This CDR3 is 14 amino acids long. From germline, CDR1 is SGDLS and CDR2 YYNGEE. Trimming removed 3 bases from V and 3 bases from J, with 13 bases in between. CDR3 sequence reads: CASSAQNDHYEQYF. Here the CDR3 DNA reads TGTGCCAGCAGCGCCCAGAATGATCACTACGAGCAGTACTTC.

CDR3 coding DNA: TGTGCCAGCAGCCAAGTCTGGGGGAGAGAAGCTTTCTTT. It specifies CASSQVWGREAFF. The chain recombines TRBV3-1 with TRBJ1-1; possible D gene TRBD1, 5 bases. Germline-derived CDR1 and CDR2 are LGHDT and YNNKEL (reference sequence). The CDR3 has 13 amino acids. V dropped 1 base and J dropped 8 bases, with 11 bases sitting between them.

The genes are TRBV20-1 and TRBJ2-7; D may be TRBD2 (7 bases). V lost 0 bases and J 6 bases, leaving 9 bases between the germline ends. From germline, CDR1 is DFQATT and CDR2 SNEGSKA (reference sequence). The CDR3 loop spans 12 amino acids. Here the CDR3 DNA reads TGCAGTGCTAGAGATGGGGGGGCCGAGCAGTACTTC. It translates to CSARDGGAEQYF.

The chain couples TRBV12-3 or TRBV12-4 to TRBJ2-2; 7 positions match TRBD2. V shed 4 bases, J shed 4 bases, and the junction held 3 bases outside the gene matches. This CDR3 region has 14 residues. For the CDR3, the DNA is TGTGCCAGCAGTTCAGCGGGGAGCACCGGGGAGCTGTTTTTT. It codes for CASSSAGSTGELFF.

The rearrangement joins TRBV4-1 to TRBJ1-1; a weak D match, TRBD1 (5 bases). The CDR3 extends over 13 amino acids. The germline V gene has CDR1 MGHRA and CDR2 YSYEKL. The V and J ends lost 2 bases and 4 bases respectively, with 8 bases between them. CDR3 in amino acids: CASSQFGGTEAFF. DNA for the CDR3: TGCGCCAGCAGCCAATTCGGGGGCACTGAAGCTTTCTTT.

V is TRBV13 and J is TRBJ2-1; D not resolved. The CDR3 has 12 amino acids. From germline, CDR1 is PRHDT and CDR2 FYEKMQ (reference sequence). The V and J ends lost 2 bases and 10 bases respectively, with 9 bases between them. CDR3 DNA: TGTGCCAGCAGCTTAACTGGGAAAGAGCAGTTCTTC. This sequence encodes CASSLTGKEQFF.

V usage is TRBV7-2 and J usage is TRBJ2-7; D possibly matches TRBD1 or TRBD2 (6 bases each). V lost 7 bases and J lost 2, with 18 bases in between. Germline lookup yields CDR1 SGHTA and CDR2 FQGNSA. The CDR3 spans 15 residues. The CDR3 DNA is TGTGCCAGCACCCCAAGGTTAGGGGGGACCTACGAGCAGTACTTC. Amino acids: CASTPRLGGTYEQYF.

The genes are TRBV4-1 and TRBJ2-7; D possibly corresponds to TRBD2 (6 bases). The CDR3 contains 14 residues. Germline assignment: CDR1 MGHRA and CDR2 YSYEKL. V dropped 4 bases and J dropped 1 base, with 11 bases sitting between them. Written as DNA, the CDR3 is TGCGCCAGCAGCCCTACTAGCAGGTCCTACGAGCAGTACTTC. Its translation is CASSPTSRSYEQYF.

This clonotype was counted once. The chain uses TRBV7-9 and TRBJ1-2; 8 nucleotides agree with TRBD1. Germline lookup yields CDR1 SEHNR and CDR2 FQNEAQ (reference sequence). The V and J ends lost 4 bases and 0 bases, in that order; junction bases with no gene match: 7. The CDR3 consists of 16 residues. CDR3 amino acids: CASSSLKQGANYGYTF. As DNA, the CDR3 is TGTGCCAGCAGCTCCCTTAAACAGGGGGCTAACTATGGCTACACCTTC.

The chain carries TRBV4-3 and TRBJ2-7; D uncertain. Germline V gene data show CDR1 as LGHNA and CDR2 as YSLEER. Trimming took 0 bases from V and 2 from J, leaving 8 bases between them. The CDR3 has 14 amino acids. CDR3 sequence (DNA): TGCGCCAGCAGCCAAGAAACCTCAGCCTACGAGCAGTACTTC. Translated, it gives CASSQETSAYEQYF.